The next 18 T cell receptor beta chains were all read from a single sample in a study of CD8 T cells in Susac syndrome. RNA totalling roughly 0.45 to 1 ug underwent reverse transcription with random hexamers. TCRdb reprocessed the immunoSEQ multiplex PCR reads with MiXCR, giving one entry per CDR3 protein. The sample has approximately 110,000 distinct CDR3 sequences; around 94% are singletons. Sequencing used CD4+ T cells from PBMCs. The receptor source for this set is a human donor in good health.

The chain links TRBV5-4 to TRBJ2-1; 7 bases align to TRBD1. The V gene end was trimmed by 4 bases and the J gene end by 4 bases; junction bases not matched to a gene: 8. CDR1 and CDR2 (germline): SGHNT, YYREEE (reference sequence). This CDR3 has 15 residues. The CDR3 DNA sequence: TGTGCCAGCAGCGGACCGGGACAGACGTACAATGAGCAGTTCTTC. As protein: CASSGPGQTYNEQFF.

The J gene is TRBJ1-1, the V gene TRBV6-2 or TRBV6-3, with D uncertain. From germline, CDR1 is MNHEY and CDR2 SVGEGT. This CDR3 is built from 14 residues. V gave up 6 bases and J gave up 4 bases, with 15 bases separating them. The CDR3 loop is CASSPSQRVTEAFF. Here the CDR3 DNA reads TGTGCCAGCAGCCCCTCCCAGAGGGTCACTGAAGCTTTCTTT.

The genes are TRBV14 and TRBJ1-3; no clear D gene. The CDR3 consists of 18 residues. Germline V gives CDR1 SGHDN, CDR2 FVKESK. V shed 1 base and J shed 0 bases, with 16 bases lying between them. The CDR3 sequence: CASSQVYLGFISGNTIYF. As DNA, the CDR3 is TGTGCCAGCAGCCAAGTTTATTTGGGGTTTATCTCTGGAAACACCATATATTTT.

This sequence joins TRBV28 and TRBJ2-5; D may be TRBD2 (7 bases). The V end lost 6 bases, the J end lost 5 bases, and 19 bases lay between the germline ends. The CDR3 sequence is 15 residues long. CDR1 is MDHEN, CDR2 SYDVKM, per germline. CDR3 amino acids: CASSKGGGAPETQYF. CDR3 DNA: TGTGCCAGCAGCAAGGGTGGGGGGGCGCCGGAGACCCAGTACTTC.

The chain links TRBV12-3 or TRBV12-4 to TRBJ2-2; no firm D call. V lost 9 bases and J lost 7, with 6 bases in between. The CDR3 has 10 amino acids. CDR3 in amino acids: CARVRGELFF. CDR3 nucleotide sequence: TGTGCCAGAGTCCGCGGGGAGCTGTTTTTT.

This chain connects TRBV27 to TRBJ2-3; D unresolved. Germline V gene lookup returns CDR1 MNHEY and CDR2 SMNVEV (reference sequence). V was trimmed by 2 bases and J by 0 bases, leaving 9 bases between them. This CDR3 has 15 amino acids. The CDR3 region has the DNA TGTGCCAGCAGTTTACGTGGAGTGAGCACAGATACGCAGTATTTT. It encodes CASSLRGVSTDTQYF.

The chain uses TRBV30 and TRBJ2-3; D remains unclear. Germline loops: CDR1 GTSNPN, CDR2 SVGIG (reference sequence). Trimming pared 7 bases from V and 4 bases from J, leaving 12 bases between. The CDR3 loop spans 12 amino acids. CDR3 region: CASGWLADTQYF. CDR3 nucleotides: TGTGCCTCGGGTTGGTTGGCAGATACGCAGTATTTT.

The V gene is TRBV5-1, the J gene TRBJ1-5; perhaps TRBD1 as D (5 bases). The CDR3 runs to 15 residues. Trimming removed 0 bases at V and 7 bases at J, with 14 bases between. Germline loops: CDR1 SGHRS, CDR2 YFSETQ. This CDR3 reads CASSLDGGNGQPQHF. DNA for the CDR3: TGCGCCAGCAGCTTGGACGGGGGAAATGGGCAGCCCCAGCATTTT.

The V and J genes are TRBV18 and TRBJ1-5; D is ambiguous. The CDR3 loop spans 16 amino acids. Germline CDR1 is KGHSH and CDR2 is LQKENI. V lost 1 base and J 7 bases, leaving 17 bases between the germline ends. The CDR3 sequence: CASSPRGLSRGQPQHF. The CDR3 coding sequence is TGTGCCAGCTCACCACGAGGCCTATCCCGAGGACAGCCCCAGCATTTT.

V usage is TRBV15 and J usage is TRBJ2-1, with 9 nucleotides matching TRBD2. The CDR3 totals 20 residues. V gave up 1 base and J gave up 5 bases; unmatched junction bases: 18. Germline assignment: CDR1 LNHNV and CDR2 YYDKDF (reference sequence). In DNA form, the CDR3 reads TGTGCCACCAGCAGAGGAGGACTCCTCAGCGGGAGGCCGTTAAACAATGAGCAGTTCTTC. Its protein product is CATSRGGLLSGRPLNNEQFF.

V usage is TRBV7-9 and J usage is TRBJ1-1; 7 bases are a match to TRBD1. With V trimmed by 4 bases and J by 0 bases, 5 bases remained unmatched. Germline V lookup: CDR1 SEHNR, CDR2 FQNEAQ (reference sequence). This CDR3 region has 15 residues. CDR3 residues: CASSSTGTMNTEAFF. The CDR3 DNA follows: TGTGCCAGCAGCTCGACAGGGACCATGAACACTGAAGCTTTCTTT.

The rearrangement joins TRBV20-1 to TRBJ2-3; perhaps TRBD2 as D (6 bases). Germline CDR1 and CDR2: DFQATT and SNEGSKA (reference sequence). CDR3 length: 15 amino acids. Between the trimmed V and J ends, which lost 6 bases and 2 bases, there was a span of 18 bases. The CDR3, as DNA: TGCAGTGCGAGGACCCGGGAGTCGATCACAGATACGCAGTATTTT. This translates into CSARTRESITDTQYF.

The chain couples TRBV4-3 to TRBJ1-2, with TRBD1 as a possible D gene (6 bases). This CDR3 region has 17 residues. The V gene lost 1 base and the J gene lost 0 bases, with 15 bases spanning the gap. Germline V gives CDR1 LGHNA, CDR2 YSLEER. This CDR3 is CASSQGSPGAANYGYTF. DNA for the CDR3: TGCGCCAGCAGCCAAGGATCTCCAGGGGCTGCTAACTATGGCTACACCTTC.

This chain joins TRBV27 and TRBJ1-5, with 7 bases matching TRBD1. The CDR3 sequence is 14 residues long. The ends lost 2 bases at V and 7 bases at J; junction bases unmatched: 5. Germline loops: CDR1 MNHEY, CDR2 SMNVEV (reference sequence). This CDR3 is CASSLGPGGQPQHF. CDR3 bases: TGTGCCAGCAGTTTAGGGCCAGGGGGACAGCCCCAGCATTTT.

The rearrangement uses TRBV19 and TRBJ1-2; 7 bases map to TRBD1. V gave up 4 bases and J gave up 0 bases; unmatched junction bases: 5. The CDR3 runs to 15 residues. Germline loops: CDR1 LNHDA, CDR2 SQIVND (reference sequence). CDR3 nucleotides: TGTGCCAGTAGTACAAGACAGGGAGCTAACTATGGCTACACCTTC. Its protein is CASSTRQGANYGYTF.

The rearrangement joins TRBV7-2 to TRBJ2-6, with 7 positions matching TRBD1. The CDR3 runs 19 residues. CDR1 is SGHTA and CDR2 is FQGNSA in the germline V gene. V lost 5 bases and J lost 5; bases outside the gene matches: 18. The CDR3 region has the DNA TGTGCCAGCAGCCTCGTCCCGGGACAGAACTCTGCCCGGGCCAACGTCCTGACTTTC. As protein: CASSLVPGQNSARANVLTF.

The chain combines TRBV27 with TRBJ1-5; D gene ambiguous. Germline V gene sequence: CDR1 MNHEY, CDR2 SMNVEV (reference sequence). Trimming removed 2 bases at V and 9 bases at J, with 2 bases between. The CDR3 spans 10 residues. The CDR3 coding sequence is TGTGCCAGCAGTTTAAGGCCCCAGCATTTT. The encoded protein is CASSLRPQHF.

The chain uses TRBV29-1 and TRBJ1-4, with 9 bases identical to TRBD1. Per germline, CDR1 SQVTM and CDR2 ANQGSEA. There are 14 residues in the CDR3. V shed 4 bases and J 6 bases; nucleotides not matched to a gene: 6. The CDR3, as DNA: TGCAGCGTTGCCGGGACAGGGATGGATGAAAAACTGTTTTTT. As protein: CSVAGTGMDEKLFF.